This is a list of T cell receptor beta chains from one sample in a study of T cell changes during pregnancy in multiple sclerosis. Some clones are missing from TCRdb's copy, which holds only in-frame ones; the method was immunoSEQ multiplex PCR. Of 50,000 to 55,000 clones in the sample, around 90% were seen once. The sample consisted of CD4+ T cells from peripheral blood mononuclear cells, taken in the third trimester of pregnancy. Every receptor here comes from a female donor with multiple sclerosis, enrolled in a pregnancy study. CDR3s include the opening cysteine and the closing phenylalanine or tryptophan. A D gene is named only where the DNA matches it firmly. Rows give clone size only sometimes, using once, few, many, or a class for an expanded clone.

TRBJ2-6 TRBV23-1 TRBD1 . TGCGCCAGCAGTCGACCTAGGGGGCTTGGGGCCAACGTCCTGACTTTC CASSRPRGLGANVLTF
TRBJ1-1 TRBV5-6 TRBD1 . TGTGCCAGCAGCTTGGCCGGGCCAGGGGGTAACACTGAAGCTTTCTTT CASSLAGPGGNTEAFF
TRBJ2-5 TRBV5-4 TRBD1 once TGTGCCAGCAGCTTTGGCCAGGGGGAACAAGAGACCCAGTACTTC CASSFGQGEQETQYF
TRBJ2-2 TRBV7-6 . . TGTGCCAGCAGCCCTAGACCCGGGGAGCTGTTTTTT CASSPRPGELFF
TRBJ2-2 TRBV30 . once TGTGCCTGGCGCCTAGAAGGCCCCACCGGGGAGCTGTTTTTT CAWRLEGPTGELFF
TRBJ1-2 TRBV18 . once TGTGCCAGCTCACCACCGGGGACTACTTCCTATGGCTACACCTTC CASSPPGTTSYGYTF
TRBJ1-1 TRBV2 . . TGTGCCAGCAGAGCCTGGGCGGGGAACACTGAAGCTTTCTTT CASRAWAGNTEAFF
TRBJ2-1 TRBV19 . once TGTGCCAGTCTCGAGCTGGCGGGGGCGGGGAATGAGCAGTTCTTC CASLELAGAGNEQFF
TRBJ2-7 TRBV4-1 TRBD2 . TGCGCCAGCAGCCAAGAATGGGGGGGATCCTACGAGCAGTACTTC CASSQEWGGSYEQYF
TRBJ1-2 TRBV6-1 . . TGTGCCAGCAGGGTCGGGCAGGGTCCTAACTATGGCTACACCTTC CASRVGQGPNYGYTF